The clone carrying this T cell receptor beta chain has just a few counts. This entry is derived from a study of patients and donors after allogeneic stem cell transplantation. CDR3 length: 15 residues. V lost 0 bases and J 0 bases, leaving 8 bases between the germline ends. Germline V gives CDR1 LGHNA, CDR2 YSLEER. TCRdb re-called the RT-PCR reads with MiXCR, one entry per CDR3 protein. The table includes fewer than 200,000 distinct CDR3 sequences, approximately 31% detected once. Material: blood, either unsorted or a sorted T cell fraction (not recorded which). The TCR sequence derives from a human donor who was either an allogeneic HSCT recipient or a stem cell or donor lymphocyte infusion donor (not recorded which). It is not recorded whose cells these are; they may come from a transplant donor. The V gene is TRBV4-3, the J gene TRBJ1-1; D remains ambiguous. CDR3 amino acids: CASSQDRAMNTEAFF. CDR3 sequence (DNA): TGCGCCAGCAGCCAAGATAGGGCCATGAACACTGAAGCTTTCTTT.